Below, 16 T cell receptor beta chains from the same sample are listed, as sequenced in a study of blood T cell repertoires in COVID-19. The repertoire was sequenced with immunoSEQ multiplex PCR; TCRdb's copy has only in-frame clones and lacks some. The data hold approximately 380,000 clones, with about 85% observed a single time. Material: peripheral blood. The source is a woman aged 18-35 years with acute or convalescent COVID-19.

This clone was observed a few times. This rearrangement joins TRBV5-1 to TRBJ1-2, with D possibly TRBD1 on 6 matching bases. This CDR3 has 15 residues. CDR1 and CDR2 from the germline V gene are SGHRS and YFSETQ. Trimming pared 7 bases from V and 4 bases from J, leaving 20 bases between. The CDR3: CASGDNQMGPYGYTF. The CDR3 nucleotides are TGCGCCAGCGGGGACAACCAGATGGGACCCTATGGCTACACCTTC.

The chain combines TRBV9 with TRBJ1-4; TRBD1 matches 8 bases. Germline V gene lookup returns CDR1 SGDLS and CDR2 YYNGEE. J was trimmed by 8 bases and V by 4 bases; bases with no gene match: 10. The CDR3 contains 15 residues. The CDR3 region is CASSSGTGGGEKLFF. The CDR3 DNA sequence: TGTGCCAGCAGCTCAGGGACAGGTGGGGGAGAAAAACTGTTTTTT.

The chain joins TRBV7-6 to TRBJ2-7, with 9 nucleotides matching TRBD1. The junction had 2 bases not matched to a gene; V was cut back by 4 bases and J by 1 base. Germline CDR1 reads SGHVS; CDR2 reads FNYEAQ. The CDR3 has 14 residues. The CDR3 DNA reads as TGTGCCAGCAGCTCCGGGACAGGGTCCTACGAGCAGTACTTC. Its translation: CASSSGTGSYEQYF.

V usage is TRBV11-1 and J usage is TRBJ2-1; 7 positions agree with TRBD1. The CDR3 runs to 15 residues. Germline trimming cut 0 bases from V and 8 bases from J; bases unmatched to any gene: 7. Germline loops: CDR1 SGHAT, CDR2 FQDESV (reference sequence). The CDR3 DNA follows: TGTGCCAGCAGCTTAGCGCTCGGGACAGTGGATGAGCAGTTCTTC. As protein: CASSLALGTVDEQFF. The full variable domain, in which reference TRBV11-1 and TRBJ2-1 provide the parts outside the CDR3, is EAEVAQSPRYKITEKSQAVAFWCDPISGHATLYWYRQILGQGPELLVQFQDESVVDDSQLPKDRFSAERLKGVDSTLKIQPAELGDSAMYLCASSLALGTVDEQFFGPGTRLTVL.

The chain is built from TRBV29-1 and TRBJ1-2; D may be TRBD1 (6 bases). Germline-derived CDR1 and CDR2 are SQVTM and ANQGSEA. The V end lost 0 bases, the J end lost 6 bases, and 14 bases lay between the germline ends. This CDR3 has 14 residues. CDR3 bases: TGCAGCGTTGAAGAATTGGGGGCCGGTCATGGCTACACCTTC. Amino acids: CSVEELGAGHGYTF.

The CDR3 loop reads CASSYSNEQFF. In DNA, the CDR3 is TGCGCCAGCAGCTACAGCAATGAGCAGTTCTTC. The chain combines TRBV5-1 with TRBJ2-1, with no clear D. V dropped 3 bases and J dropped 6 bases, with 4 bases sitting between them. The CDR3 extends over 11 amino acids. Germline V lookup: CDR1 SGHRS, CDR2 YFSETQ.

This clone occurred once. The chain joins TRBV7-9 to TRBJ1-2; possible D gene TRBD1, 6 bases. Germline V gene lookup returns CDR1 SEHNR and CDR2 FQNEAQ (reference sequence). Trimming took off 2 bases at V and 6 bases at J, with 16 bases between the two ends. This CDR3 is built from 15 residues. CDR3 in DNA: TGTGCCAGCAGCTTATCCTTACCCGGGACAAATGGCTACACCTTC. It codes for CASSLSLPGTNGYTF.

This clone was observed once. This sample includes further DNA sequences coding for the same CDR3. CDR3 loop: CASSSGDLSNQPQHF. CDR3 bases: TGCGCCAGCAGTTCAGGGGATTTGAGCAATCAGCCCCAGCATTTT. The rearrangement uses TRBV5-1 and TRBJ1-5, with a tentative D call TRBD1 (6 bases). Between the trimmed V and J ends, which lost 5 bases and 1 base, there was a span of 13 bases. The CDR3 runs to 15 residues. In germline, CDR1 is SGHRS, CDR2 YFSETQ.

This chain joins TRBV24-1 and TRBJ2-5, with 7 bases fitting TRBD2. CDR3 length: 17 residues. Per the germline V gene, CDR1 is KGHDR and CDR2 is SFDVKD. V shed 3 bases and J 0 bases; nucleotides not matched to a gene: 9. The CDR3 DNA sequence: TGTGCCACCAGTGATGGACGGGGGGAACCATACCAAGAGACCCAGTACTTC. Amino acid sequence: CATSDGRGEPYQETQYF.

The gene calls are TRBV14 and TRBJ1-6; perhaps TRBD1 as D (6 bases). There are 15 residues in the CDR3. Trimming left V 5 bases short and J 6 bases short, with 14 bases between. CDR1 and CDR2 (germline): SGHDN, FVKESK. The DNA for the CDR3 is TGTGCCAGCAGCAGAGTACAGGGTCTTAATTCACCCCTCCACTTT. Protein sequence: CASSRVQGLNSPLHF.

In its sample, this clone was seen once. This chain links TRBV7-6 with TRBJ2-1; 8 bases fit TRBD2. V lost 5 bases, J lost 7 bases, and 16 bases stayed unmatched. This CDR3 has 17 residues. From germline, CDR1 is SGHVS and CDR2 FNYEAQ. The CDR3 DNA follows: TGTGCCAGCAGCCACCCCTCGGGGGGGGGCCCGGGAAATGAGCAGTTCTTC. This sequence encodes CASSHPSGGGPGNEQFF.

The CDR3 DNA sequence: TGCGCCAGCAGTTCCGGGACCCTAGGGGGAGAGACCCAGTACTTC. This sequence encodes CASSSGTLGGETQYF. The chain links TRBV5-1 to TRBJ2-5; D is perhaps TRBD1 (6 bases). The CDR3 consists of 15 residues. Trimming shortened V by 5 bases and J by 4 bases, and 18 bases separated the two germline ends. Germline-derived CDR1 and CDR2 are SGHRS and YFSETQ.

This clone occurred once. The rearrangement uses TRBV9 and TRBJ1-1, with 11 positions matching TRBD1. Germline CDR1 reads SGDLS; CDR2 reads YYNGEE. The CDR3 is made up of 16 amino acids. V dropped 4 bases and J dropped 1; count of bases not matched to a gene: 6. As DNA, the CDR3 is TGTGCCAGCAGCCCCCGGGACAGGGGGACGAACACTGAAGCTTTCTTT. This gives the protein CASSPRDRGTNTEAFF. The entire variable domain, with the rest obtained from reference TRBV9 and TRBJ1-1, is as follows: DSGVTQTPKHLITATGQRVTLRCSPRSGDLSVYWYQQSLDQGLQFLIQYYNGEERAKGNILERFSAQQFPDLHSELNLSSLELGDSALYFCASSPRDRGTNTEAFFGQGTRLTVV.

The V call is TRBV19, the J call TRBJ1-1; D is undetermined. V was cut by 7 bases and J by 1 base, with 4 bases left in between. This CDR3 contains 11 residues. From germline, CDR1 is LNHDA and CDR2 SQIVND (reference sequence). The CDR3 nucleotides read TGTGCCAGTACCCAGAACACTGAAGCTTTCTTT. This gives the protein CASTQNTEAFF. Filled out from reference TRBV19 and TRBJ1-1, the complete variable domain reads DGGITQSPKYLFRKEGQNVTLSCEQNLNHDAMYWYRQDPGQGLRLIYYSQIVNDFQKGDIAEGYSVSREKKESFPLTVTSAQKNPTAFYLCASTQNTEAFFGQGTRLTVV.

The chain is built from TRBV27 and TRBJ1-6; D remains ambiguous. With 2 bases removed from V and 0 bases from J, the gap between germline ends came to 5 bases. Germline CDR1 and CDR2: MNHEY and SMNVEV (reference sequence). The CDR3 runs to 15 residues. The CDR3 region has the DNA TGTGCCAGCAGTTTAATTCTCTCCTATAATTCACCCCTCCACTTT. Translated: CASSLILSYNSPLHF.

V gene TRBV3-1 (or the pseudogene TRBV3-2) combines with J gene TRBJ2-7; TRBD2 matches at 7 bases. CDR3 size: 15 residues. Unmatched junction bases numbered 7, after V lost 1 base and J lost 4 bases. Per germline, CDR1 LGHDT and CDR2 YNNKEL (reference sequence). CDR3 loop: CASSQGGGLLYEQYF. For the CDR3, the DNA is TGTGCCAGCAGCCAAGGTGGGGGACTACTATACGAGCAGTACTTC.